Detailed here is one T cell receptor beta chain. The sample originates from a study of technical replicates of blood from a handful of donors. The assay was immunoSEQ multiplex PCR, and TCRdb's table has in-frame clones only and misses some. The sample shows nearly 80,000 clones, 90% to 95% of them seen only once. J lost 8 bases, V lost 8 bases, and 13 bases had no gene match. Germline-derived CDR1 and CDR2 are SQVTM and ANQGSEA. This CDR3 comprises 15 residues. V and J are TRBV29-1 and TRBJ2-3; 13 nucleotides align to TRBD2. The receptor was isolated from a human donor in good health. The sequenced sample consisted of T cells isolated from PBMCs. CDR3 sequence: CSIAGTSGIIATQYF. CDR3 bases: TGCAGCATCGCCGGGACTAGCGGGATAATCGCTACGCAGTATTTT.